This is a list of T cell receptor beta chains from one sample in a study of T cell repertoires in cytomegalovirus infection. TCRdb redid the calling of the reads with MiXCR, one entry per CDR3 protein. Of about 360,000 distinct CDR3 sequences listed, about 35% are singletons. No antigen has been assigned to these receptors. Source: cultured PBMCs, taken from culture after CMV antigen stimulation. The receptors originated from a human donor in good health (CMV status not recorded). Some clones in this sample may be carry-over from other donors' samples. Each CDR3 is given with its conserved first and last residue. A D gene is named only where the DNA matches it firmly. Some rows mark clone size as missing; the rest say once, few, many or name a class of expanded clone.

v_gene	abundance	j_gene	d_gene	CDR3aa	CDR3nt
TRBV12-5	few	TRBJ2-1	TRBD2	CASGFSVRASGSGSYNEQFF	TGTGCTAGTGGTTTCTCCGTTAGGGCTAGCGGGAGTGGCTCCTACAATGAGCAGTTCTTC
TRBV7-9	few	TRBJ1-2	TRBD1	CASSLFQTGGGYTF	TGTGCCAGCAGCTTATTCCAGACAGGGGGCGGCTACACCTTC
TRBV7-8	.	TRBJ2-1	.	CASSSWGSGYNEQFF	TGTGCCAGCAGCTCTTGGGGTTCCGGGTACAATGAGCAGTTCTTC
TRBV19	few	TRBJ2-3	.	CASSRHQEVPSTDTQYF	TGTGCCAGTAGCCGACACCAAGAAGTACCAAGCACAGATACGCAGTATTTT
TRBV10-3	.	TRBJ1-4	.	CAIRKTYQGRFALEKLFF	TGTGCCATCAGAAAAACCTACCAGGGTCGTTTTGCCCTTGAAAAACTGTTTTTT
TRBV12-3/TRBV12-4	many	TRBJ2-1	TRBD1	CASRRQGDEQFF	TGTGCCAGCAGGAGACAGGGCGATGAGCAGTTCTTC
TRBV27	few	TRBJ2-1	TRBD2	CASSPLAGIRNEQFF	TGTGCCAGCAGTCCACTAGCGGGAATCAGGAATGAGCAGTTCTTC
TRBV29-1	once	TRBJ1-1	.	CSVAEGTEAFF	TGCAGCGTTGCTGAGGGGACTGAAGCTTTCTTT
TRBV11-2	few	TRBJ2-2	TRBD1	CASSLARGLGTGELFF	TGTGCCAGCAGCTTAGCCAGGGGGCTAGGGACCGGGGAGCTGTTTTTT
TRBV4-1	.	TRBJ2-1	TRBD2	CASSQDPSGYNEQFF	TGCGCCAGCAGCCAAGATCCTAGCGGCTACAATGAGCAGTTCTTC
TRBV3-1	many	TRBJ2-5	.	CASSQGWGPQETQYF	TGTGCCAGCAGCCAAGGCTGGGGGCCCCAAGAGACCCAGTACTTC
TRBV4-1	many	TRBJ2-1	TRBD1	CASSQGTGYRKQFF	TGCGCCAGCAGTCAGGGGACAGGGTATAGAAAGCAGTTCTTC
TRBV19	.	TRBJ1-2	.	CASSRPGLPRIGYGYTF	TGTGCCAGTAGTAGGCCGGGACTCCCCAGAATTGGCTATGGCTACACCTTC
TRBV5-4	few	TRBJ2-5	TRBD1	CASSPDRGLGETQYF	TGTGCCAGCAGCCCGGACAGGGGGCTGGGAGAGACCCAGTACTTC
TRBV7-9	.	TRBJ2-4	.	CASSPGQYQDIQYF	TGTGCCAGCAGCCCTGGACAGTATCAGGACATTCAGTACTTC
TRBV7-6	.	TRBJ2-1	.	CASSLKSSYNEQFF	TGTGCCAGCAGCTTAAAGAGCTCCTACAATGAGCAGTTCTTC
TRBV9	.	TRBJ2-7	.	CASSPRRETYEQYF	TGTGCCAGCAGCCCTCGACGGGAAACCTACGAGCAGTACTTC
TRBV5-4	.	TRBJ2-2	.	CASSLDLKGTGELFF	TGTGCCAGCAGCTTAGACTTGAAGGGCACCGGGGAGCTGTTTTTT
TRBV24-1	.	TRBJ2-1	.	CATSDLSGTQEQFF	TGTGCCACCAGTGATCTATCCGGGACTCAAGAGCAGTTCTTC
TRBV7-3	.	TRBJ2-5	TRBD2	CASSLTSGSGETQYF	TGTGCCAGCAGCCTCACTAGCGGGAGCGGAGAGACCCAGTACTTC
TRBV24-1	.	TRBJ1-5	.	CATSDARDTGANQPQHF	TGTGCCACCAGTGATGCACGGGACACGGGGGCCAATCAGCCCCAGCATTTT
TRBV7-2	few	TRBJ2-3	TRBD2	CASSKTSGTDTQYF	TGTGCCAGCAGCAAGACTAGCGGGACAGATACGCAGTATTTT
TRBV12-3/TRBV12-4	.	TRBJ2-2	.	CASTRSTVTGELFF	TGTGCCAGCACCAGATCCACAGTGACCGGGGAGCTGTTTTTT
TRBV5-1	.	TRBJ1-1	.	CASSPLMGRGPNLNTEAFF	TGCGCCAGCAGCCCGCTGATGGGGCGGGGGCCTAACCTGAACACTGAAGCTTTCTTT
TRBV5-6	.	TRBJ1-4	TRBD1	CASSLLGTEDAKLFF	TGTGCCAGCAGCTTGTTAGGGACAGAAGATGCAAAACTGTTTTTT
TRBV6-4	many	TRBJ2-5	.	CASSAAPQETQYF	TGTGCCAGCAGCGCGGCTCCCCAAGAGACCCAGTACTTC
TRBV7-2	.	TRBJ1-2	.	CASSEDRNYGYTF	TGTGCCAGCAGCGAAGACAGGAACTATGGCTACACCTTC
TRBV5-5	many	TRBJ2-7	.	CASSFPGSAEQYF	TGTGCCAGCAGCTTTCCGGGCTCGGCCGAGCAGTACTTC
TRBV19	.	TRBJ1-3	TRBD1	CASRQGSGSGNTIYF	TGTGCCAGTAGACAGGGGAGCGGATCTGGAAACACCATATATTTT
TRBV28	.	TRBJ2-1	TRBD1	CASSFVRQGASYNEQFF	TGTGCCAGCAGTTTTGTGCGACAGGGGGCCTCCTACAATGAGCAGTTCTTC
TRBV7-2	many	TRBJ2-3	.	CASSLARSGSGDTQYF	TGTGCCAGCAGCTTAGCGAGGTCAGGGTCGGGGGATACGCAGTATTTT
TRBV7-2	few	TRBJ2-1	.	CASSSLALQFF	TGTGCCAGCAGCTCCCTGGCCCTCCAGTTCTTC
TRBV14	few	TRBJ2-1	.	CASSPFGNEQFF	TGTGCCAGCAGCCCCTTTGGCAATGAGCAGTTCTTC